These T cell receptor beta chains were read from a single sample in a study of blood T cell repertoires in COVID-19. The data were produced by immunoSEQ multiplex PCR, yet TCRdb's version contains in-frame clones alone and is incomplete. This sample carries about 390,000 clones, around 87% of them seen once, and the ten largest clones take about 2.5%. The sequencing input was peripheral blood. The receptors shown here come from a woman aged 55-70 years with COVID-19, enrolled during active disease. Both conserved end residues are part of each CDR3. Each record gives: D gene, V gene, J gene, CDR3 protein. A D gene is named only where the DNA matches it firmly.

d_call: TRBD1; v_call: TRBV10-3; j_call: TRBJ1-5; cdr3_aa: CAISSTGTGGVNQPQHF
d_call: .; v_call: TRBV6-5; j_call: TRBJ1-1; cdr3_aa: CASRPTRKRQAFF
d_call: TRBD1; v_call: TRBV27; j_call: TRBJ1-2; cdr3_aa: CASSLTYRDRDGYTF
d_call: TRBD1; v_call: TRBV5-1; j_call: TRBJ1-1; cdr3_aa: CASSFQGEETEAFF
d_call: TRBD2; v_call: TRBV5-1; j_call: TRBJ2-1; cdr3_aa: CASSPASGGVNEQFF
d_call: TRBD1; v_call: TRBV30; j_call: TRBJ1-4; cdr3_aa: CAWEATGTNEKLFF
d_call: .; v_call: TRBV9; j_call: TRBJ2-5; cdr3_aa: CASSVGGGAATQETQYF
d_call: .; v_call: TRBV4-1; j_call: TRBJ1-2; cdr3_aa: CASSQGKRRANYGYTF
d_call: TRBD1; v_call: TRBV4-2; j_call: TRBJ1-1; cdr3_aa: CASSQNPTGGAGNTEAFF
d_call: .; v_call: TRBV18; j_call: TRBJ2-1; cdr3_aa: CASSPPGSSYNEQFF
d_call: TRBD1; v_call: TRBV19; j_call: TRBJ1-2; cdr3_aa: CATLPDRGGYGYTF
d_call: TRBD2; v_call: TRBV13; j_call: TRBJ2-3; cdr3_aa: CASSHWASGGVGTDTQYF
d_call: .; v_call: TRBV21-1; j_call: TRBJ2-5; cdr3_aa: CASSRQGQETQYF
d_call: TRBD1; v_call: TRBV7-7; j_call: TRBJ2-2; cdr3_aa: CASSLTGGNTGELFF
d_call: TRBD2; v_call: TRBV7-2; j_call: TRBJ2-3; cdr3_aa: CASSHRGVQALTQYF
d_call: TRBD2; v_call: TRBV6-2/TRBV6-3; j_call: TRBJ2-1; cdr3_aa: CASSYRGGLYNEQFF
d_call: .; v_call: TRBV12-5; j_call: TRBJ1-3; cdr3_aa: CASGTGGWAGNTIYF
d_call: .; v_call: TRBV19; j_call: TRBJ2-7; cdr3_aa: CASSIDPATAIDEQYF
d_call: .; v_call: TRBV2; j_call: TRBJ1-3; cdr3_aa: CASTIDSGNTIYF
d_call: TRBD1; v_call: TRBV29-1; j_call: TRBJ2-7; cdr3_aa: CSVLDRGSFYEQYF
d_call: .; v_call: TRBV7-8; j_call: TRBJ1-1; cdr3_aa: CASSLAPGENFF
d_call: TRBD1; v_call: TRBV18; j_call: TRBJ2-5; cdr3_aa: CASSRDRGQETQYF
d_call: TRBD1; v_call: TRBV9; j_call: TRBJ1-2; cdr3_aa: CASSPTGTAYGYTF
d_call: TRBD2; v_call: TRBV7-3; j_call: TRBJ2-1; cdr3_aa: CASSLTSGTRRGEQFF
d_call: .; v_call: TRBV27; j_call: TRBJ1-1; cdr3_aa: CASQVGRGLNTEAFF
d_call: .; v_call: TRBV6-5; j_call: TRBJ1-3; cdr3_aa: CASSYDSISSGNTIYF
d_call: TRBD1; v_call: TRBV6-1; j_call: TRBJ2-1; cdr3_aa: CASSARGQGNYNEQFF
d_call: TRBD1; v_call: TRBV28; j_call: TRBJ1-2; cdr3_aa: CASSFSSGGRRDLYGYTF
d_call: TRBD1; v_call: TRBV2; j_call: TRBJ2-2; cdr3_aa: CASRSDRANTGELFF
d_call: TRBD1; v_call: TRBV4-1; j_call: TRBJ1-1; cdr3_aa: CASSQTGEAFF
d_call: .; v_call: TRBV18; j_call: TRBJ1-3; cdr3_aa: CASSPKDEGGTGNTIYF
d_call: .; v_call: TRBV18; j_call: TRBJ1-2; cdr3_aa: CASSPAGASYGYTF
d_call: TRBD1; v_call: TRBV29-1; j_call: TRBJ1-3; cdr3_aa: CSVEDWTGSANTIYF
d_call: TRBD1; v_call: TRBV5-6; j_call: TRBJ1-5; cdr3_aa: CASSYRTGARDQPQHF
d_call: TRBD2; v_call: TRBV5-4; j_call: TRBJ2-2; cdr3_aa: CASSQGGGYTGELFF
d_call: .; v_call: TRBV5-6; j_call: TRBJ1-1; cdr3_aa: CASSLAGKRTEAFF
d_call: TRBD1; v_call: TRBV13; j_call: TRBJ1-2; cdr3_aa: CASSAGTEDGYTF
d_call: TRBD2; v_call: TRBV7-2; j_call: TRBJ2-5; cdr3_aa: CASSLLGGYQETQYF
d_call: TRBD2; v_call: TRBV2; j_call: TRBJ2-1; cdr3_aa: CASSVGRAHNEQFF
d_call: .; v_call: TRBV29-1; j_call: TRBJ1-2; cdr3_aa: CSVAGQGYTF
d_call: .; v_call: TRBV7-9; j_call: TRBJ2-2; cdr3_aa: CASTPGNTGELFF
d_call: TRBD2; v_call: TRBV5-5; j_call: TRBJ2-3; cdr3_aa: CASIPGGAADTQYF
d_call: TRBD2; v_call: TRBV5-1; j_call: TRBJ2-1; cdr3_aa: CASSSSGGAYNEQFF
d_call: TRBD2; v_call: TRBV10-3; j_call: TRBJ2-7; cdr3_aa: CAISELAGGSYEQYF
d_call: TRBD1; v_call: TRBV7-8; j_call: TRBJ2-7; cdr3_aa: CASSLGQGAYEQYF